These 10 T cell receptor beta chains originate from one sample sequenced in a study of CXCR4 blockade with PD-1 therapy in pancreatic cancer. Repertoires were generated with immunoSEQ multiplex PCR, while TCRdb's copy carries only in-frame clones and drops some. The table includes about 15,000 clones, about 72% detected once. The specimen sequenced was tumor tissue. Receptors were obtained from a human donor with pancreatic ductal adenocarcinoma.

The chain uses TRBV15 and TRBJ2-7, with TRBD1 as a possible D gene (6 bases). CDR3 length: 16 residues. Trimming removed 0 bases from V and 2 bases from J, with 14 bases in between. Germline-derived CDR1 and CDR2 are LNHNV and YYDKDF (reference sequence). CDR3 nucleotide sequence: TGTGCCACCAGCAGAGATGCCCACAGGGCCCCCTACGAGCAGTACTTC. Translating gives CATSRDAHRAPYEQYF. Filled out from reference TRBV15 and TRBJ2-7, the complete variable domain reads DAMVIQNPRYQVTQFGKPVTLSCSQTLNHNVMYWYQQKSSQAPKLLFHYYDKDFNNEADTPDNFQSRRPNTSFCFLDIRSPGLGDTAMYLCATSRDAHRAPYEQYFGPGTRLTVT.

The V gene is TRBV28, the J gene TRBJ1-1; the D is unclear. CDR3 length equals 13 residues. Trimming took off 7 bases at V and 1 base at J, with 10 bases between the two ends. The germline CDR1 and CDR2 sequences are MDHEN and SYDVKM. CDR3 in amino acids: CASTGKWNTEAFF. CDR3 coding DNA: TGTGCCAGCACCGGGAAATGGAACACTGAAGCTTTCTTT.

The count of this clone is one. At one of its ends the junction is not consistent with the germline gene, which may arise from a read error. This chain uses TRBV19 with TRBJ2-2; perhaps TRBD2 as D (5 bases). Looked up from germline, CDR1 is LNHDA and CDR2 is SQIVND (reference sequence). The CDR3 contains 13 residues. The CDR3 DNA reads as TGTGCCAGTAGTATTGGAGTAAACGGGGAACTGTTTTTT. This translates into CASSIGVNGELFF.

A few counts support this clone. This sequence joins TRBV29-1 and TRBJ1-2, with 7 bases lining up with TRBD1. Germline values: CDR1 SQVTM, CDR2 ANQGSEA. The CDR3 sequence is 13 residues long. The DNA of the CDR3 is TGCAGGGAGCCAAGACAGGGATACTATGGCTACACCTTC. Its translation is CREPRQGYYGYTF. Together with reference TRBV29-1 and TRBJ1-2, the CDR3 gives the full variable domain: SAVISQKPSRDICQRGTSLTIQCQVDSQVTMMFWYRQQPGQSLTLIATANQGSEATYESGFVIDKFPISRPNLTFSTLTVSNMSPEDSSIYLCREPRQGYYGYTFGSGTRLTVV.

The V and J genes are TRBV28 and TRBJ1-4, with D perhaps TRBD1 (6 bases). CDR1 and CDR2 from the germline V gene are MDHEN and SYDVKM. CDR3 length: 13 residues. The germline V and J ends were trimmed by 9 bases and 1 base, with 9 bases remaining between them. CDR3 sequence: CASQDRTNEKLFF. In DNA form, the CDR3 reads TGTGCCAGTCAGGACAGAACTAATGAAAAACTGTTTTTT.

The rearrangement links TRBV15 to TRBJ1-6; weak D call: TRBD1 (5 bases). Deletions cut 3 bases from V and 2 bases from J, with 8 bases between. The germline V gene has CDR1 LNHNV and CDR2 YYDKDF (reference sequence). There are 15 residues in the CDR3. This chain's CDR3 is CATSSPRAYNSPLHF. CDR3 DNA: TGTGCCACCAGCAGCCCCAGGGCCTATAATTCACCCCTCCACTTT.

The chain combines TRBV19 with TRBJ1-1; 8 bases are shared with TRBD1. Germline assignment: CDR1 LNHDA and CDR2 SQIVND (reference sequence). V shed 10 bases, J shed 8 bases, and the junction held 15 bases outside the gene matches. This CDR3 region has 14 residues. The CDR3, as DNA: TGTGCCACCTCCCCCCGGACAGGGCGCACCGAAGCTTTCTTT. Translating gives CATSPRTGRTEAFF.

The chain recombines TRBV19 with TRBJ1-2, with 7 bases lining up with TRBD1. Per germline, CDR1 LNHDA and CDR2 SQIVND (reference sequence). The V and J ends lost 5 bases and 8 bases, in that order; junction bases with no gene match: 8. The CDR3 spans 13 residues. As DNA, the CDR3 is TGTGCCAGTAGTCAGGGGGGAACTTCGGGCTACACCTTC. Its translation: CASSQGGTSGYTF.

V usage is TRBV28 and J usage is TRBJ2-3, with D possibly being TRBD2 (6 bases). Germline-derived CDR1 and CDR2 are MDHEN and SYDVKM. The CDR3 is made up of 17 amino acids. V dropped 2 bases and J dropped 2 bases, with 17 bases sitting between them. DNA for the CDR3: TGTGCCAGCAGTTTAGTTGGGGGGAGGCCGGCCACAGATACGCAGTATTTT. Its protein product is CASSLVGGRPATDTQYF.

This rearrangement joins TRBV14 to TRBJ2-3, with 9 bases that match TRBD1. Germline CDR1 and CDR2: SGHDN and FVKESK. Trimming removed 4 bases from V and 8 bases from J; junction bases left unmatched: 4. This CDR3 has 13 amino acids. CDR3 sequence reads: CASSPTQGATQYF. CDR3 coding DNA: TGTGCCAGCAGCCCTACACAGGGGGCTACGCAGTATTTT.